This TCR beta chain was sequenced during a study of shared clonotypes between healthy human individuals. In germline, CDR1 is MDHEN, CDR2 SYDVKM. J lost 2 bases, V lost 6 bases, and 9 bases had no gene match. CDR3 size: 18 residues. This clone came up once. Loaded into unsorted PBMC replicate PCRs was approximately 270 ng DNA, 25,000 to 35,000 T cell genomes. Generated by immunoSEQ multiplex PCR, the TCRdb table keeps only in-frame clones and is missing some. The sample carries around 500,000 clones, about 72% recorded once. For unsorted samples, genomic DNA was extracted from 94 million or so PBMCs. The sequenced sample was PBMCs. V and J are TRBV28 and TRBJ2-2, with 13 bases identical to TRBD2. The receptor's source is a woman aged 40 to 50 in good health. Some clones in this sample may be carry-over from other donors' samples. The CDR3 is CASRFTGLAGVNTGELFF. Written as DNA, the CDR3 is TGTGCCAGCAGATTTACCGGACTAGCGGGAGTAAACACCGGGGAGCTGTTTTTT.